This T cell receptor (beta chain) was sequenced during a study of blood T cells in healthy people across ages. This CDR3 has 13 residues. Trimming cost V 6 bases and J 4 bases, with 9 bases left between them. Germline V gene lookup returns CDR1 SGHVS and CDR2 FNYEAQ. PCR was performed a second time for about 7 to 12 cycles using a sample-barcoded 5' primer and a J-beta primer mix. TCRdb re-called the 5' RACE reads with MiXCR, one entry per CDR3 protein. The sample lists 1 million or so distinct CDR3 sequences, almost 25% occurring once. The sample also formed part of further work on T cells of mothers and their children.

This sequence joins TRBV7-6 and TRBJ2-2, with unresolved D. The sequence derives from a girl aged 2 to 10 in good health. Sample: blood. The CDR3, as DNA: TGTGCCAGCAGGCCTGTTGCCACCGGGGAGCTGTTTTTT. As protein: CASRPVATGELFF.